Included here is one T cell receptor (beta chain) sequence, with context. The data are from a study of blood T cell repertoires in COVID-19. At the level of the study: From T cells, B-cell-depleted T cells, or PBMCs came the material, which was cDNA or gDNA.

The authors' processing: Counts of nucleated cells, estimated from reference gene primer amplification, were obtained. Repertoires were generated with immunoSEQ multiplex PCR, while TCRdb's copy carries only in-frame clones and drops some. V, J and clone size are those of that table, while D and trimming were read from the DNA. The sample lists a few hundred thousand clones, 80% to 90% occurring once. Per germline, CDR1 SGHVS and CDR2 FQNEAQ. The CDR3 contains 16 residues. The ends lost 5 bases at V and 0 bases at J; junction bases unmatched: 4. The TCR originated in a man aged 80 or over with acute or convalescent COVID-19. The specimen was peripheral blood. The chain employs TRBV7-8 and TRBJ2-4; 10 positions match TRBD1. The DNA of the CDR3 is TGTGCCAGCAGCCTCAGGACAGGGGGAGCCAAAAACATTCAGTACTTC. Protein product: CASSLRTGGAKNIQYF.